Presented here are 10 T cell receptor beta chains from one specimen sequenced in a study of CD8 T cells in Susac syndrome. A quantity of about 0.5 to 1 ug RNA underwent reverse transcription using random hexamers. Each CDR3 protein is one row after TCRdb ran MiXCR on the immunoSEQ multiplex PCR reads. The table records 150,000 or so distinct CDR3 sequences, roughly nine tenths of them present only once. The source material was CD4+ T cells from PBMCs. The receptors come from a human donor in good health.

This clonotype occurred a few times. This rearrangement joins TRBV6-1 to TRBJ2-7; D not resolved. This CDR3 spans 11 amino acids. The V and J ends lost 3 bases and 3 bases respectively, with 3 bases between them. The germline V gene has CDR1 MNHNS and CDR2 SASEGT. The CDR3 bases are TGTGCCAGCAGTGACAACTACGAGCAGTACTTC. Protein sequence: CASSDNYEQYF.

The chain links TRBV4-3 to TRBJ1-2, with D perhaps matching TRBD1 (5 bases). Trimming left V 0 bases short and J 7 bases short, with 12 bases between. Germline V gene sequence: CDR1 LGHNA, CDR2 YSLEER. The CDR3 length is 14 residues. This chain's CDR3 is CASSQEVRETGYTF. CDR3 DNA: TGCGCCAGCAGCCAAGAGGTCAGGGAGACTGGCTACACCTTC.

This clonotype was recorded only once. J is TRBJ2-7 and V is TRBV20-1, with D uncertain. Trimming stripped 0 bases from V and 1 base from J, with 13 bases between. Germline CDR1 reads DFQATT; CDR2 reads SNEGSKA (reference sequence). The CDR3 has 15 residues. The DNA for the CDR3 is TGCAGTGCTAGAGATTTGGGTGCATCTTCCTACGAGCAGTACTTC. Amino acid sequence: CSARDLGASSYEQYF.

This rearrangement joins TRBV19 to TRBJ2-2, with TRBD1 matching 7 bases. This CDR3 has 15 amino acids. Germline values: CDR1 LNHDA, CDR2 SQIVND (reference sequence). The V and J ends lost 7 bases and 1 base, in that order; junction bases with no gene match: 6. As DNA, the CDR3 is TGTGCCAGTAAAGTCGGACAGGTGAACACCGGGGAGCTGTTTTTT. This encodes CASKVGQVNTGELFF. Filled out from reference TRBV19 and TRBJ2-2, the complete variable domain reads DGGITQSPKYLFRKEGQNVTLSCEQNLNHDAMYWYRQDPGQGLRLIYYSQIVNDFQKGDIAEGYSVSREKKESFPLTVTSAQKNPTAFYLCASKVGQVNTGELFFGEGSRLTVL.

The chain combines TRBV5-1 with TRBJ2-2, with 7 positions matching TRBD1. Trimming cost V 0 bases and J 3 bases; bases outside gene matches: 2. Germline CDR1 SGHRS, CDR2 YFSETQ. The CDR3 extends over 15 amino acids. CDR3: CASSLGTGYTGELFF. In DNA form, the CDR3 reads TGCGCCAGCAGCTTGGGGACAGGCTACACCGGGGAGCTGTTTTTT.

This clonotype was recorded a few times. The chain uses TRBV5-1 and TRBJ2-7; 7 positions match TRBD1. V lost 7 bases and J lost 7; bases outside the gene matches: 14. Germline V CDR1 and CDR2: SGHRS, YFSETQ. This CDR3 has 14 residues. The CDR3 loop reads CASWQGGPSQEQYF. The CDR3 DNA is TGCGCCAGCTGGCAAGGGGGCCCTTCACAGGAGCAGTACTTC. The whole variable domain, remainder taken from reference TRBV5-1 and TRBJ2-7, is KAGVTQTPRYLIKTRGQQVTLSCSPISGHRSVSWYQQTPGQGLQFLFEYFSETQRNKGNFPGRFSGRQFSNSRSEMNVSTLELGDSALYLCASWQGGPSQEQYFGPGTRLTVT.

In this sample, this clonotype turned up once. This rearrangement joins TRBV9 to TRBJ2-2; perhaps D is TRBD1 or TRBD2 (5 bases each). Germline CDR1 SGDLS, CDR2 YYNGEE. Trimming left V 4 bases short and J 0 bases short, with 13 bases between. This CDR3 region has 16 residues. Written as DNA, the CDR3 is TGTGCCAGCAGCCCTCACTCGGGACCGAACACCGGGGAGCTGTTTTTT. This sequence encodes CASSPHSGPNTGELFF.

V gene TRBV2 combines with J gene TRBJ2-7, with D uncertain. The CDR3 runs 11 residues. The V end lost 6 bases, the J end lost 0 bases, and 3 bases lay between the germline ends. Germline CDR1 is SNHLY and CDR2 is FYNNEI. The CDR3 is CASRISYEQYF. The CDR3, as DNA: TGTGCCAGCAGAATCTCCTACGAGCAGTACTTC.

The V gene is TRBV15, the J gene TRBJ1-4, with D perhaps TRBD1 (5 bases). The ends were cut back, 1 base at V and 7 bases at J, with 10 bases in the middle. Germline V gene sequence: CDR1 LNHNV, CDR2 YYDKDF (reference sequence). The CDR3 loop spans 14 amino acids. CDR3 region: CATSRGGTVEKLFF. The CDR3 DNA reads TGTGCCACCAGCAGAGGGGGGACGGTTGAAAAACTGTTTTTT.

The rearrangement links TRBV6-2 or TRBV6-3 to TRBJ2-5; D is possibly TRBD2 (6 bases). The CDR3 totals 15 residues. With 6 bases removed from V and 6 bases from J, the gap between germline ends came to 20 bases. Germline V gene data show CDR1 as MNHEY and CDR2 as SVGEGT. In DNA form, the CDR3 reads TGTGCCAGCAGCCAGAGGCGGGACTTAGGGAAGACCCAGTACTTC. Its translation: CASSQRRDLGKTQYF.